Below, 25 T cell receptor beta chains from the same sample are listed, as sequenced in a study of cytomegalovirus exposure and HLA in healthy donors. Sequencing used immunoSEQ multiplex PCR; TCRdb keeps in-frame clones, though not all of them. The repertoire consists of under 200,000 clones, with approximately 86% occurring once and the leading ten covering 2% to 2.5%. Source material: PBMCs. The receptors shown here come from a young woman in good health and CMV-seronegative.

This chain connects TRBV27 to TRBJ2-7, with 7 bases fitting TRBD1. The CDR3 spans 15 residues. Trimming cost V 0 bases and J 1 base; bases outside gene matches: 3. Germline V gene sequence: CDR1 MNHEY, CDR2 SMNVEV (reference sequence). The CDR3 is CASSLSGRGSYEQYF. The CDR3 nucleotides are TGTGCCAGCAGTTTATCGGGCAGGGGGTCCTACGAGCAGTACTTC.

The chain is built from TRBV4-1 and TRBJ1-5; D unclear. The germline gives CDR1 MGHRA, CDR2 YSYEKL. Trimming left V 0 bases short and J 4 bases short, with 10 bases between. The CDR3 sequence is 15 residues long. This chain's CDR3 is CASSQDLGLNQPQHF. CDR3 DNA: TGCGCCAGCAGCCAAGATTTGGGCTTAAATCAGCCCCAGCATTTT.

The chain is built from TRBV13 and TRBJ2-1; 10 nucleotides align to TRBD2. CDR1 is PRHDT, CDR2 FYEKMQ, per germline (reference sequence). The V and J ends lost 6 bases and 7 bases, in that order; junction bases with no gene match: 6. The CDR3 is 14 amino acids. The CDR3 nucleotides are TGTGCCAGCAGGGAGCGGGGGGGCCGAAATGAGCAGTTCTTC. Translating it yields CASRERGGRNEQFF.

The chain employs TRBV12-5 and TRBJ1-1; TRBD1 aligns across 7 bases. The V and J ends lost 6 bases and 1 base, in that order; junction bases with no gene match: 5. Germline V lookup: CDR1 LGHNT, CDR2 FRNRAP. The length of the CDR3 is 14 residues. The DNA for the CDR3 is TGTGCTAGTGGACCTGGGACAGCGAACACTGAAGCTTTCTTT. Translation: CASGPGTANTEAFF.

The V call is TRBV5-1, the J call TRBJ2-2; 8 bases map to TRBD2. The germline gives CDR1 SGHRS, CDR2 YFSETQ. V trimming: 4 bases; J trimming: 3 bases; junction bases outside the gene matches: 8. There are 16 residues in the CDR3. The CDR3: CASSITVAGHTGELFF. The CDR3 nucleotides read TGCGCCAGCAGCATTACGGTAGCGGGGCACACCGGGGAGCTGTTTTTT.

This clone came up a few times. The chain has TRBV5-1 and TRBJ1-5; the D is unclear. V lost 6 bases, J lost 8 bases, and 15 bases lay in between. The V gene's germline CDR1 is SGHRS and CDR2 YFSETQ. The CDR3 length is 13 residues. This chain's CDR3 is CASKLDLSEPQHF. The CDR3 DNA reads as TGCGCCAGCAAGCTTGACCTTAGCGAGCCCCAGCATTTT.

The chain links TRBV29-1 to TRBJ1-2; possible D gene TRBD1, 6 bases. This CDR3 has 15 amino acids. Germline V CDR1 and CDR2: SQVTM, ANQGSEA. The V gene lost 0 bases and the J gene lost 4 bases, with 15 bases spanning the gap. CDR3 sequence: CSVEDPTGPAYGYTF. DNA for the CDR3: TGCAGCGTTGAAGACCCGACAGGCCCCGCCTATGGCTACACCTTC.

This clone was detected once. The chain combines TRBV9 with TRBJ2-3; 9 nucleotides line up with TRBD2. V shed 4 bases, J shed 0 bases, and the junction held 15 bases outside the gene matches. Germline assignment: CDR1 SGDLS and CDR2 YYNGEE. This CDR3 is built from 19 residues. This CDR3 is CASSPGRTSGPTSTDTQYF. CDR3 nucleotide sequence: TGTGCCAGCAGCCCAGGGAGAACTAGCGGGCCCACTAGCACAGATACGCAGTATTTT.

This clone has just one count. The chain links TRBV18 to TRBJ2-2; TRBD2 matches at 7 bases. This CDR3 is 17 amino acids long. V gave up 2 bases and J gave up 4 bases; unmatched junction bases: 10. Germline lookup yields CDR1 KGHSH and CDR2 LQKENI. Here the CDR3 DNA reads TGTGCCAGCTCACCAGTTTCGGCGGGAGAGGGCACCGGGGAGCTGTTTTTT. Its translation: CASSPVSAGEGTGELFF. The full variable domain, its missing parts supplied by reference TRBV18 and TRBJ2-2, is NAGVMQNPRHLVRRRGQEARLRCSPMKGHSHVYWYRQLPEEGLKFMVYLQKENIIDESGMPKERFSAEFPKEGPSILRIQQVVRGDSAAYFCASSPVSAGEGTGELFFGEGSRLTVL.

This chain links TRBV6-1 with TRBJ2-1; possible D gene TRBD1, 5 bases. The V end was cut by 4 bases, the J end by 7 bases, with 11 bases between. In germline, CDR1 is MNHNS, CDR2 SASEGT. The CDR3 consists of 13 residues. Here the CDR3 reads CASSGSRVNEQFF. In DNA form, the CDR3 reads TGTGCCAGCAGTGGGTCCAGGGTAAATGAGCAGTTCTTC.

The V and J genes are TRBV7-2 and TRBJ2-7; no clear D gene. The CDR3 is made up of 14 amino acids. Between the trimmed V and J ends, which lost 1 base and 0 bases, there was a span of 7 bases. In germline, CDR1 is SGHTA, CDR2 FQGNSA. CDR3 coding DNA: TGTGCCAGCAGCTTAGTGGCCAGCTCCTACGAGCAGTACTTC. This encodes CASSLVASSYEQYF.

The V call is TRBV5-1, the J call TRBJ2-7; D is unresolved. Germline V CDR1 and CDR2: SGHRS, YFSETQ. Deletions cut 1 base from V and 3 bases from J, with 11 bases between. The CDR3 sequence is 14 residues long. This chain's CDR3 is CASSLQKAHYEQYF. DNA of the CDR3: TGCGCCAGCAGCTTGCAAAAAGCCCACTACGAGCAGTACTTC.

The rearrangement uses TRBV6-6 and TRBJ2-7, with D maybe TRBD2 (6 bases). V lost 8 bases and J lost 0, with 11 bases in between. This CDR3 comprises 13 residues. Germline CDR1 MNHNY, CDR2 SVGAGI (reference sequence). As DNA, the CDR3 is TGTGCCAGCTGGGGGACTGACTCCTACGAGCAGTACTTC. Its translation is CASWGTDSYEQYF.

This chain uses TRBV6-1 with TRBJ2-1; 9 bases fit TRBD2. This CDR3 is built from 15 residues. Germline CDR1 MNHNS, CDR2 SASEGT. The junction had 8 bases not matched to a gene; V was cut back by 9 bases and J by 2 bases. For the CDR3, the DNA is TGTGCCAGTACCACAGCGGGGGGTCCCTACAATGAGCAGTTCTTC. It encodes CASTTAGGPYNEQFF.

The gene calls are TRBV7-8 and TRBJ1-1, with TRBD1 identical over 9 bases. Germline V gene sequence: CDR1 SGHVS, CDR2 FQNEAQ. After removal of 1 base from V and 7 bases from J, the junction contained 1 base not matched to a gene. CDR3 length: 13 amino acids. Here the CDR3 DNA reads TGTGCCAGCAGCTTAGGGACAGGGGTTGAAGCTTTCTTT. Translated, it gives CASSLGTGVEAFF.

This chain connects TRBV2 to TRBJ2-3; TRBD1 matches 7 bases. Trimming at V came to 6 bases and at J to 2 bases, leaving 5 bases not matched to a gene. The CDR3 is 14 residues long. Germline V gene data show CDR1 as SNHLY and CDR2 as FYNNEI. DNA of the CDR3: TGTGCCAGCAGACCGGGACAGACCACAGATACGCAGTATTTT. Protein: CASRPGQTTDTQYF.

This clone has just one count. The CDR3: CASSIGLFGTGASGSSYNEQFF. CDR3 DNA: TGTGCCAGTAGTATTGGCTTGTTCGGGACAGGGGCTAGCGGGAGCTCCTACAATGAGCAGTTCTTC. This chain links TRBV19 with TRBJ2-1; D could derive from TRBD1 or TRBD2 (10 bases each). Trimming shortened V by 3 bases and J by 0 bases, and 30 bases separated the two germline ends. The V gene's germline CDR1 is LNHDA and CDR2 SQIVND (reference sequence). The CDR3 runs 22 residues.

V and J are TRBV7-8 and TRBJ2-7, with TRBD1 as a possible D gene (7 bases). Germline lookup yields CDR1 SGHVS and CDR2 FQNEAQ. Trimming took 5 bases from V and 2 from J, leaving 16 bases between them. This CDR3 has 15 residues. The DNA for the CDR3 is TGTGCCAGCAGCGCGGGGATCGACAGGGCCTACGAGCAGTACTTC. Amino acids: CASSAGIDRAYEQYF. Using reference TRBV7-8 and TRBJ2-7 for the parts outside the CDR3, the full variable domain is GAGVSQSPRYKVAKRGQDVALRCDPISGHVSLFWYQQALGQGPEFLTYFQNEAQLDKSGLPSDRFFAERPEGSVSTLKIQRTQQEDSAVYLCASSAGIDRAYEQYFGPGTRLTVT.

CDR3 amino acids: CASTPGAFYNEQFF. The CDR3 DNA is TGCGCCAGTACCCCAGGGGCCTTCTACAATGAGCAGTTCTTC. The V and J genes are TRBV5-1 and TRBJ2-1; D perhaps matches TRBD1 (6 bases). This CDR3 has 14 amino acids. Between the trimmed V and J ends, which lost 8 bases and 3 bases, there was a span of 15 bases. Germline V gives CDR1 SGHRS, CDR2 YFSETQ.

The rearrangement uses TRBV19 and TRBJ2-7; the match to TRBD1 covers 8 bases. The J segment lost 1 base and the V segment lost 11 bases, leaving 7 bases of the junction unmatched. CDR3 length: 13 residues. CDR1 LNHDA and CDR2 SQIVND come from the germline V gene (reference sequence). The chain's CDR3 is CAASGQGSYEQYF. In nucleotides, the CDR3 is TGTGCCGCCTCCGGACAGGGTTCCTACGAGCAGTACTTC.

V is TRBV27 and J is TRBJ2-7; 11 positions match TRBD2. CDR3 length: 15 amino acids. Germline CDR1 and CDR2: MNHEY and SMNVEV (reference sequence). V was pared by 6 bases and J by 7 bases, with 11 bases of the junction left unmatched. CDR3 bases: TGTGCCAGCAGCCACTTAGCGGGAGGGGTGTTGGAGCAGTACTTC. Translated: CASSHLAGGVLEQYF.

This clone has a single count. This chain connects TRBV29-1 to TRBJ2-7; tentatively, D is TRBD2 (5 bases). V was shortened by 1 base and J by 6 bases, with 7 bases between the two germline ends. This CDR3 is 11 amino acids long. Germline CDR1 and CDR2: SQVTM and ANQGSEA. CDR3 amino acids: CSVEGGSEQYF. In DNA form, the CDR3 reads TGCAGCGTTGAAGGAGGGAGCGAGCAGTACTTC.

V usage is TRBV12-5 and J usage is TRBJ2-6; the D gene is possibly TRBD2 (7 bases). The V gene's germline CDR1 is LGHNT and CDR2 FRNRAP. The V and J ends lost 6 bases and 17 bases respectively, with 17 bases between them. The CDR3 extends over 12 amino acids. The CDR3 here is CASGPGGRTVTF. CDR3 in DNA: TGTGCTAGTGGCCCGGGGGGCAGGACCGTGACTTTC.

The chain uses TRBV27 and TRBJ2-3; the D gene is possibly TRBD1 (7 bases). Trimming cost V 8 bases and J 4 bases, with 19 bases left between them. The CDR3 is 15 amino acids. The V gene's germline CDR1 is MNHEY and CDR2 SMNVEV (reference sequence). DNA for the CDR3: TGTGCCAGCGCTACTCAGGGGGGCTTATCAGATACGCAGTATTTT. Translation: CASATQGGLSDTQYF.

The rearrangement joins TRBV10-3 to TRBJ1-1; D gene ambiguous. Per germline, CDR1 ENHRY and CDR2 SYGVKD. V lost 0 bases and J 10 bases, leaving 6 bases between the germline ends. The CDR3 runs 11 residues. The CDR3 sequence: CAISESATAFF. The CDR3, as DNA: TGTGCCATCAGTGAGTCCGCTACAGCTTTCTTT.